The clone carrying this T cell receptor (beta chain) has more than one count but fewer than ten. As yet, its antigen is unknown. TCRdb recomputed calls from the reads with MiXCR, one row per CDR3 protein. The sample records 150,000 to 200,000 distinct CDR3 sequences, roughly a fifth being singletons. The sample is drawn from a study of T cell repertoires in cytomegalovirus infection. About the research overall: Indications of both CMV infection and matching HLA type were provided by public TCR beta signatures.

Study conclusions and caveats: Cumulative frequency of public TCR beta families picked out carriers of CMV plus the relevant HLA. HLA-C-restricted CMV clonotypes gave the most frequent clonotype in two of eight donors.

CDR1 and CDR2 (germline): SEHNR, FQNEAQ (reference sequence). CDR3 size: 16 residues. Trimming cost V 5 bases and J 0 bases, with 13 bases left between them. The sequenced material came from PBMCs. The V and J genes are TRBV7-9 and TRBJ2-2; D gene uncertain. This TCR was recovered from a human donor in good health (CMV status not recorded). Some clones in this sample may be carry-over from other donors' samples. Here the CDR3 reads CASSPTLGSNTGELFF. The CDR3 DNA follows: TGTGCCAGCAGCCCTACCCTCGGGTCGAACACCGGGGAGCTGTTTTTT.